The rows below give T cell receptor beta chains drawn from one sample of a study of cytomegalovirus exposure and HLA in healthy donors. Produced via immunoSEQ multiplex PCR; TCRdb's table is partial and in-frame only. This table holds 150,000 to 200,000 clones, around 79% found once. Sequencing was performed on PBMCs. Receptor source: a woman aged 40 to 49 in good health and CMV-seropositive. Each CDR3 is given with its conserved first and last residue. The size entry is marked missing in some rows and otherwise reads once, few, many or a size class.

TRBV5-1,17,few,CASSLAAGQGANYGYTF
TRBV6-5,15,few,CASGRLAGPMDEQFF
TRBV6-5,14,-,CASSSRGENTEAFF
TRBV28,16,-,CASSPQGRGGGETQYF
TRBV4-3,14,few,CASSQIPRSTEAFF
TRBV4-3,15,-,CASSQENRAYDGYTF
TRBV18,14,-,CASSPRQGTYEQYF
TRBV5-1,15,-,CASSERQGIRETQYF
TRBV7-2,16,-,CASSPWGQGSSYGYTF
TRBV5-6,15,-,CASSRGQTLNYGYTF
TRBV2,16,-,CASSVTSGRGTGELFF
TRBV18,17,-,CASSPTFIQGPAAKLFF
TRBV5-1,14,-,CASSLGLAGDTQYF
TRBV18,12,-,CASSLGQTEQYF
TRBV4-2,16,-,CASSQGRASSYNEQFF
TRBV9,14,-,CASSVEGSNYGYTF
TRBV19,15,-,CASSIAGGAQEKLFF
TRBV10-3,15,-,CAISDRRPLNTEAFF
TRBV5-6,15,-,CASSLFSANTGELFF
TRBV6-5,12,-,CASRNTGYEQYF
TRBV7-9,15,-,CASSAGSLVFYEQYF
TRBV5-4,14,-,CASSDRQGGETQYF
TRBV19,18,-,CATQNLRGLATNTGELFF
TRBV4-3,15,-,CASSQEFGGTQPQHF
TRBV19,14,few,CASRLPGIPEKLFF
TRBV6-5,15,once,CASSYSGVGNTEAFF
TRBV6-1,15,-,CASSEGGTGGDEQYF
TRBV11-2,15,-,CASSLEQGNTGELFF
TRBV7-8,13,-,CASSVGLAYEQYF
TRBV2,15,-,CASSEAGGPIETQYF
TRBV2,14,-,CASSGDSTSQPQHF
TRBV30,15,-,CASSSGTALGVGYTF
TRBV4-3,18,-,CASSQDRAGYSSGNTIYF